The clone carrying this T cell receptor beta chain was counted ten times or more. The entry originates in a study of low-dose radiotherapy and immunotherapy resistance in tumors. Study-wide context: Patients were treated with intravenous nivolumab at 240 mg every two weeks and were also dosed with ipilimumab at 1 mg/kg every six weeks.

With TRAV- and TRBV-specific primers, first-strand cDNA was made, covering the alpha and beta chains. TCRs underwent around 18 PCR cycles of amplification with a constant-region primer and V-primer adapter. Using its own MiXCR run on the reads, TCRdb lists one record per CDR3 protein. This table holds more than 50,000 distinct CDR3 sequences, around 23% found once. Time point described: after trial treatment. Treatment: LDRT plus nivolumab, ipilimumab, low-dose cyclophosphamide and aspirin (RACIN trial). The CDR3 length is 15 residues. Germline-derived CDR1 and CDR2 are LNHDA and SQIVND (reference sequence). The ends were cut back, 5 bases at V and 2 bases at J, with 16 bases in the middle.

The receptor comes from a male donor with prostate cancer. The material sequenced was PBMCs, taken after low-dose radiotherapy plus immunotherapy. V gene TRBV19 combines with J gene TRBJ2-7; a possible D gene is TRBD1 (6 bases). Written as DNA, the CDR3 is TGTGCCAGTAGTCCGATCGACAGGCCTACCTACGAGCAGTACTTC. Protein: CASSPIDRPTYEQYF.